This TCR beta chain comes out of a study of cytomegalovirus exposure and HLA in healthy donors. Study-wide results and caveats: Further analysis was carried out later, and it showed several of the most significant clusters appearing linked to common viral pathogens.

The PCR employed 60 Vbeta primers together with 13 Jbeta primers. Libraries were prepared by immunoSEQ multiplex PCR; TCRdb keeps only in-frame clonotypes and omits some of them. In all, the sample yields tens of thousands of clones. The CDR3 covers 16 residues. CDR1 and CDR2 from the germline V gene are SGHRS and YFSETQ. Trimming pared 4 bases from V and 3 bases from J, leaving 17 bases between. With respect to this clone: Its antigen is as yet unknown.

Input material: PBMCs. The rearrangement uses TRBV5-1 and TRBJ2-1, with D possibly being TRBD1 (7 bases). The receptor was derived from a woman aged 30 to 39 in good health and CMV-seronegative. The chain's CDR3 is CASSGGTAFFYNEQFF. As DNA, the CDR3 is TGCGCCAGCAGCGGCGGGACAGCTTTCTTCTACAATGAGCAGTTCTTC.